The following is a TCR beta chain sequence with its context. The target antigen is unknown. At one boundary the junction diverges from the germline segment, which might be a read error. These data are taken from a study of tumor and adjacent non-tumor tissue in lung cancer. The overall study: The patients, around 11 men and about five women, were roughly 30 to 76 with stage I to III disease.

Study-level findings and limits: Shorter survival was associated with higher TCR diversity in tumors. Normal lung showed higher cumulative top 100 clone frequency than tumor.

The length of the CDR3 is 13 residues. The germline gives CDR1 MNHNY, CDR2 SVGAGI (reference sequence). TCRbeta libraries were built with three rounds of nested PCR, modified from ARM-PCR. TCRdb re-analysed the multiplex PCR reads in MiXCR, keeping a single row per CDR3 protein. The data show approximately 65,000 distinct CDR3 sequences, with 55% to 70% seen just once and 20% to 25% held by the top ten. This sample's RNA came from whole unsorted tissue. Donors were chemotherapy-naive, newly diagnosed lung cancer surgical patients in China, August–November 2014. This sequence originates from a man over 45 with non-small cell lung cancer. Sample: lung tumor tissue. J is TRBJ1-3 and V is TRBV6-6; D is unresolved. The CDR3 loop is CASRTPSGKTIYF. The CDR3 nucleotides are TGTGCCAGCAGGACACCCTCTGGAAAGACCATATATTTT.